This TCR beta chain comes out of a study of CD8+CD57+ T cells in acquired aplastic anemia. All sequencing subjects had displayed CD8+CD57+ cell expansion on flow cytometry. The CDR3 length is 15 residues. Germline values: CDR1 SEHNR, CDR2 FQNEAQ (reference sequence). With V trimmed by 0 bases and J by 7 bases, 6 bases remained unmatched. Both TCR beta VDJ combination and CDR3 sequence profiling were carried out. Genomic DNA was the template for this profiling. MiXCR was run by TCRdb on the reads, yielding one entry per CDR3 protein. The sample carries some 150,000 distinct CDR3 sequences, about 70% recorded once.

The chain is built from TRBV7-9 and TRBJ2-1, with 7 bases lining up with TRBD2. The TCR sequence derives from a human donor with aplastic anemia. The specimen sequenced was sorted CD4+, CD8+, or CD8+CD57+ T cells (not recorded which) from PBMCs. Here the CDR3 reads CASSLAGLLANEQFF. The CDR3 bases are TGTGCCAGCAGCTTAGCAGGCCTACTAGCGAATGAGCAGTTCTTC.